The 15 T cell receptor beta chains listed next were all sequenced from one sample in a study of identical twins. TCRdb recomputed calls from the 5' RACE reads with MiXCR, one row per CDR3 protein. The data contain 400,000 to 500,000 distinct CDR3 sequences, approximately 17% of them singletons. The sequenced material came from naive T cells sorted from blood. These receptors were collected from a man aged 50 or older in good health.

The genes are TRBV12-3 or TRBV12-4 and TRBJ2-7; 11 bases are shared with TRBD2. The CDR3 has 18 amino acids. After removal of 7 bases from V and 3 bases from J, the junction contained 17 bases not matched to a gene. The CDR3 protein is CASTWGLAGGSYLYEQYF. The CDR3 DNA is TGTGCCAGCACCTGGGGGCTAGCGGGGGGCTCTTATCTCTACGAGCAGTACTTC.

This clonotype was observed at least ten times. The chain combines TRBV20-1 with TRBJ1-2; D possibly corresponds to TRBD1 (5 bases). CDR3 length equals 16 residues. V lost 3 bases, J lost 0 bases, and 17 bases lay in between. Germline V gene lookup returns CDR1 DFQATT and CDR2 SNEGSKA (reference sequence). The CDR3 bases are TGCAGTGCTAGCCATGCGGGGGGAACCGCTAACTATGGCTACACCTTC. As protein: CSASHAGGTANYGYTF.

This chain uses TRBV11-2 with TRBJ2-4; weak D call: TRBD1 (6 bases). V was pared by 2 bases and J by 0 bases, with 20 bases between. This CDR3 is built from 19 residues. Germline V lookup: CDR1 SGHAT, CDR2 FQNNGV. CDR3 amino acids: CASSLQGPTTILAKNIQYF. The CDR3 region has the DNA TGTGCCAGCAGCTTACAGGGGCCTACCACCATACTAGCCAAAAACATTCAGTACTTC.

V and J are TRBV18 and TRBJ1-1; 7 positions agree with TRBD1. Trimming took 4 bases from V and 0 from J; bases not matched to a gene: 5. This CDR3 has 15 residues. Per the germline V gene, CDR1 is KGHSH and CDR2 is LQKENI. In nucleotides, the CDR3 is TGTGCCAGCTCACTCCGACAGGGTTTGAACACTGAAGCTTTCTTT. It encodes CASSLRQGLNTEAFF.

The sample holds a few counts of this clonotype. CDR3 sequence: CATKDRGHEQFF. CDR3 nucleotides: TGTGCCACCAAGGACAGGGGACATGAGCAGTTCTTC. V and J are TRBV24-1 and TRBJ2-1, with 9 bases fitting TRBD1. The CDR3 runs 12 residues. CDR1 is KGHDR, CDR2 SFDVKD, per germline. V trimming: 8 bases; J trimming: 8 bases; junction bases outside the gene matches: 3.

This clonotype was counted only a few times. The V and J genes are TRBV12-3 or TRBV12-4 and TRBJ2-5; 7 nucleotides align to TRBD2. This CDR3 contains 14 residues. V dropped 6 bases and J dropped 3; count of bases not matched to a gene: 7. The CDR3 coding sequence is TGTGCCAGCAGGCATAGCGGGCCGAAAGAGACCCAGTACTTC. This encodes CASRHSGPKETQYF.

This clonotype was counted many times. The chain carries TRBV4-1 and TRBJ2-7; D ambiguous. The CDR3 is 12 amino acids. Germline CDR1 MGHRA, CDR2 YSYEKL. V was pared by 1 base and J by 3 bases, with 4 bases between. CDR3 residues: CASSQGNYEQYF. In nucleotides, the CDR3 is TGCGCCAGCAGCCAAGGTAACTACGAGCAGTACTTC.

This clonotype was seen ten or more times. The V and J genes are TRBV5-1 and TRBJ2-7; a weak D match, TRBD2 (5 bases). The CDR3 is made up of 12 amino acids. The germline V and J ends were trimmed by 5 bases and 0 bases, with 6 bases remaining between them. CDR1 and CDR2 (germline): SGHRS, YFSETQ. The CDR3 DNA reads as TGCGCCAGCAGTGGGAGCTCCTACGAGCAGTACTTC. Translating gives CASSGSSYEQYF. The full variable domain, its missing parts supplied by reference TRBV5-1 and TRBJ2-7, is KAGVTQTPRYLIKTRGQQVTLSCSPISGHRSVSWYQQTPGQGLQFLFEYFSETQRNKGNFPGRFSGRQFSNSRSEMNVSTLELGDSALYLCASSGSSYEQYFGPGTRLTVT.

This clonotype was recorded a few times. V gene TRBV21-1 combines with J gene TRBJ1-1; the DNA was not used to check the table's D call, TRBD1. TRBV21-1 is described as a pseudogene. The CDR3 is made up of 18 amino acids. The CDR3 spells CASSRHPNRGPMNTEAFF. The DNA for the CDR3 is TGTGCCAGCAGCAGGCACCCGAACAGGGGGCCTATGAACACTGAAGCTTTCTTT.

This chain links TRBV4-3 with TRBJ2-7, with TRBD1 as a possible D gene (6 bases). Germline CDR1 reads LGHNA; CDR2 reads YSLEER. Trimming took off 3 bases at V and 3 bases at J, with 18 bases between the two ends. The CDR3 contains 16 residues. In nucleotides, the CDR3 is TGCGCCAGCAGCCAGGGACATCTAAATGCAGTCTACGAGCAGTACTTC. Its protein is CASSQGHLNAVYEQYF.

V and J are TRBV7-3 and TRBJ2-5, with 9 bases matching TRBD2. CDR1 and CDR2 from the germline V gene are SGHTA and FQGTGA. The CDR3 sequence is 15 residues long. With V trimmed by 3 bases and J by 7 bases, 9 bases remained unmatched. The DNA for the CDR3 is TGTGCCAGCAGCTTCATAGCGGGAGAGGGTCCGACCCAGTACTTC. Translating it yields CASSFIAGEGPTQYF.

This clonotype appeared a few times. At one end the junction does not follow the germline gene, possibly because of a read error. The chain uses TRBV18 and TRBJ2-1, with TRBD2 matching 9 bases. CDR3 size: 12 residues. CDR1 and CDR2 from the germline V gene are KGHSH and LQKENI. The CDR3 DNA follows: TGTGCCAGCTCACCACTGGGACTAGCCTTCCTCTTC. Its translation: CASSPLGLAFLF.

This clonotype appeared once. This CDR3 reads CASSYSGTGRTSGTWGTDTQYF. CDR3 nucleotide sequence: TGTGCCAGCAGTTACTCGGGGACCGGCCGGACTAGCGGGACCTGGGGCACAGATACGCAGTATTTT. The chain has TRBV6-2 or TRBV6-3 and TRBJ2-3; 12 nucleotides agree with TRBD2. The CDR3 covers 22 residues. The trim removed 0 bases at V and 1 base at J, leaving 17 bases unmatched. Germline V gives CDR1 MNHEY, CDR2 SVGEGT.

The chain combines TRBV12-3 or TRBV12-4 with TRBJ2-7; D remains unclear. The CDR3 loop spans 13 amino acids. V lost 3 bases, J lost 2 bases, and 8 bases lay in between. The DNA for the CDR3 is TGTGCCAGCAGTTTGGCCCCCCCCTACGAGCAGTACTTC. Translation gives CASSLAPPYEQYF.

V gene TRBV30 combines with J gene TRBJ2-7; D ambiguous. Trimming took 5 bases from V and 0 from J, leaving 11 bases between them. This CDR3 comprises 13 residues. CDR1 GTSNPN and CDR2 SVGIG come from the germline V gene (reference sequence). CDR3 DNA sequence: TGTGCCTGGGGGTCCAAAAGCTCCTACGAGCAGTACTTC. Protein sequence: CAWGSKSSYEQYF.